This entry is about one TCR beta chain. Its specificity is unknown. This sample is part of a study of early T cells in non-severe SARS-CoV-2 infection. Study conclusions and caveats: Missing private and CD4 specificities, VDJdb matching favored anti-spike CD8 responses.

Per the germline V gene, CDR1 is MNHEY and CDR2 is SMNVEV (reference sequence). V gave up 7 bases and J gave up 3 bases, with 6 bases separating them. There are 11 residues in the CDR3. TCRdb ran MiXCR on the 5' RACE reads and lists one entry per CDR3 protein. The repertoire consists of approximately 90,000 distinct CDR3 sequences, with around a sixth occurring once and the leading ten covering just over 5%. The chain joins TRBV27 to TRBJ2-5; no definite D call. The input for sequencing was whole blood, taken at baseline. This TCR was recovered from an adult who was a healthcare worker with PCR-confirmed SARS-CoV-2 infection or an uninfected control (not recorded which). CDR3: CASKTEETQYF. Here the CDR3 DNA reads TGTGCCAGCAAAACGGAAGAGACCCAGTACTTC.